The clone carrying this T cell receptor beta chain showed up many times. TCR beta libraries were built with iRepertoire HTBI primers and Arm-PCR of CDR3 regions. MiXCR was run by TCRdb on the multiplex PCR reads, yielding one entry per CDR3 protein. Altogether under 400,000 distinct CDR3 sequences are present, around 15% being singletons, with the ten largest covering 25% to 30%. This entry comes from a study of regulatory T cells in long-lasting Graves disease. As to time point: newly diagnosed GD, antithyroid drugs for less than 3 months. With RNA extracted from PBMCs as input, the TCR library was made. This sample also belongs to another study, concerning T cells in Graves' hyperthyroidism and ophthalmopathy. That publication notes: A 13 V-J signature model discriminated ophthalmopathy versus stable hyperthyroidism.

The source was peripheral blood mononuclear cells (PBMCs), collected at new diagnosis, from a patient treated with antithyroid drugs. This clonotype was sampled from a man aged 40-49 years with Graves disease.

The CDR3 protein is CASSLGGDEQFF. In nucleotides, the CDR3 is TGTGCCAGCAGTTTAGGGGGCGATGAGCAGTTCTTC. The chain joins TRBV12-3 or TRBV12-4 to TRBJ2-1; a weak D match, TRBD1 (5 bases). This CDR3 contains 12 residues. V shed 1 base and J shed 8 bases, with 6 bases lying between them.